This T cell receptor beta chain stems from a study of blood T cell repertoires in COVID-19. Background on the study: The study drew acute and convalescent COVID-19 samples from the United States, Italy and Spain.

V shed 4 bases, J shed 6 bases, and the junction held 13 bases outside the gene matches. This CDR3 has 16 amino acids. Germline V gene lookup returns CDR1 SGHRS and CDR2 YFSETQ. Recruited during active infection, patients (from Seattle) were subsequently followed longitudinally. Assay used: immunoSEQ multiplex PCR; TCRdb lists only in-frame clones, some missing. The sample yields 300,000 to 400,000 clones, approximately 88% seen once. The source of this sequence is a woman in her twenties or thirties with COVID-19, enrolled during active disease. The chain joins TRBV5-1 to TRBJ2-1, with 7 bases lining up with TRBD2. Sequencing used peripheral blood. This CDR3 is CASSRASGWGGNEQFF. The CDR3 DNA sequence: TGCGCCAGCAGCCGGGCAAGCGGGTGGGGGGGCAATGAGCAGTTCTTC. The variable domain in full, with the rest retrieved from reference TRBV5-1 and TRBJ2-1, is KAGVTQTPRYLIKTRGQQVTLSCSPISGHRSVSWYQQTPGQGLQFLFEYFSETQRNKGNFPGRFSGRQFSNSRSEMNVSTLELGDSALYLCASSRASGWGGNEQFFGPGTRLTVL.